This T cell receptor (beta chain) stems from a study of brain T cells in children with intractable seizures. Study observations and caveats: Absence of clones before surgery may stem from lower sequencing depth. Viral specificity was inferred only from CDR3 similarity; HCMV serostatus was unknown.

Using immunoSEQ multiplex PCR, the repertoire was profiled, and TCRdb retains in-frame clones only, with some absent. The repertoire holds about 64,000 clones, with around 95% as singletons. Surgery cases with the highest brain T cell transcript signatures were chosen for sequencing. At least one anti-epileptic drug was given before surgery. Trimming shortened V by 1 base and J by 5 bases, and 11 bases separated the two germline ends. Germline CDR1 SGHAT, CDR2 FQNNGV. The CDR3 loop spans 14 amino acids. As for this clone: What it recognizes is unknown.

The rearrangement joins TRBV11-2 to TRBJ1-2, with D hard to call. This sequence was found in a boy in the first two years of life with focal cortical dysplasia and intractable seizures. This specimen was peripheral blood, taken at surgery. CDR3 sequence (DNA): TGTGCCAGCAGCTTAGTTACAACTCCATATGGCTACACCTTC. Translating it yields CASSLVTTPYGYTF.